One and the same sample provided the 20 T cell receptor beta chains below, sequenced in a study of T cell repertoires in cytomegalovirus infection. MiXCR, applied by TCRdb to the reads, yields one record per CDR3 protein. The sample holds 200,000 to 300,000 distinct CDR3 sequences, roughly an eighth seen once. The sample was PBMCs. All receptors derive from a human donor in good health (CMV status not recorded). Some clones in this sample may be carry-over from other donors' samples.

This clonotype was seen ten or more times. The chain carries TRBV4-3 and TRBJ2-3; D uncertain. CDR1 LGHNA and CDR2 YSLEER come from the germline V gene. V was trimmed by 4 bases and J by 4 bases, leaving 12 bases between them. CDR3 size: 14 residues. The CDR3 loop reads CASSRDPGADTQYF. DNA of the CDR3: TGCGCCAGCAGCCGAGACCCTGGCGCAGATACGCAGTATTTT.

This clonotype was picked up many times. The chain links TRBV7-8 to TRBJ1-2; D may be TRBD1 (6 bases). Trimming pared 1 base from V and 8 bases from J, leaving 14 bases between. CDR1 SGHVS and CDR2 FQNEAQ come from the germline V gene. This CDR3 comprises 14 residues. The CDR3 here is CASSLEQGGRGYTF. In nucleotides, the CDR3 is TGTGCCAGCAGCTTAGAACAGGGCGGTCGCGGCTACACCTTC.

Many counts were recorded for this clonotype. This sequence joins TRBV5-4 and TRBJ2-5, with 12 bases matching TRBD2. The germline V gene has CDR1 SGHNT and CDR2 YYREEE (reference sequence). V was clipped by 0 bases and J by 5 bases; unmatched bases: 5. The CDR3 has 16 amino acids. In nucleotides, the CDR3 is TGTGCCAGCAGCTTGGGACTAGCGGGGGCGGAGGAGACCCAGTACTTC. The encoded protein is CASSLGLAGAEETQYF. Combining the CDR3 with reference TRBV5-4 and TRBJ2-5 gives the whole variable domain ETGVTQSPTHLIKTRGQQVTLRCSSQSGHNTVSWYQQALGQGPQFIFQYYREEENGRGNFPPRFSGLQFPNYSSELNVNALELDDSALYLCASSLGLAGAEETQYFGPGTRLLVL.

The table lists this clonotype with many counts. This chain links TRBV7-2 with TRBJ1-3; TRBD1 might be the D (5 bases). V lost 5 bases to trimming and J lost 8 bases, with 16 bases between them. The CDR3 spans 14 residues. Germline CDR1 reads SGHTA; CDR2 reads FQGNSA. This chain's CDR3 is CASSEDTRIDTIYF. DNA for the CDR3: TGTGCCAGCAGCGAGGACACCCGGATTGACACCATATATTTT.

The chain recombines TRBV7-9 with TRBJ2-7; D possibly uses TRBD1 or TRBD2 (5 bases each). Trimming shortened V by 5 bases and J by 2 bases, and 13 bases separated the two germline ends. The length of the CDR3 is 14 residues. Germline assignment: CDR1 SEHNR and CDR2 FQNEAQ (reference sequence). CDR3 amino acids: CASSGTPKPYEQYF. For the CDR3, the DNA is TGTGCCAGCAGCGGGACCCCGAAGCCCTACGAGCAGTACTTC.

This clonotype was detected a few times. The chain recombines TRBV20-1 with TRBJ2-3; TRBD2 is a possible D gene (6 bases). This CDR3 region has 12 residues. Germline V CDR1 and CDR2: DFQATT, SNEGSKA (reference sequence). The germline V and J ends were trimmed by 7 bases and 1 base, with 9 bases remaining between them. Here the CDR3 DNA reads TGCAGTGGGAGGGTACGCACAGATACGCAGTATTTT. This codes for CSGRVRTDTQYF.

This clonotype was detected only a few times. The chain couples TRBV29-1 to TRBJ2-2; D tentatively reads TRBD1 or TRBD2 (5 bases each). The CDR3 consists of 12 residues. Looked up from germline, CDR1 is SQVTM and CDR2 is ANQGSEA. Trimming shortened V by 4 bases and J by 8 bases, and 11 bases separated the two germline ends. This CDR3 reads CSVGDGQGELFF. The CDR3 DNA reads TGCAGCGTTGGGGACGGCCAGGGGGAGCTGTTTTTT.

There are many counts of this clonotype. This rearrangement joins TRBV28 to TRBJ2-7; D may be TRBD2 (6 bases). The CDR3 has 15 residues. V was shortened by 4 bases and J by 1 base, with 14 bases between the two germline ends. The germline V gene encodes CDR1 MDHEN and CDR2 SYDVKM. The CDR3 loop reads CASSSGTLGSYEQYF. The DNA for the CDR3 is TGTGCCAGCAGTTCCGGGACTTTGGGGTCCTACGAGCAGTACTTC. The complete variable domain, with remaining parts taken from reference TRBV28 and TRBJ2-7, reads DVKVTQSSRYLVKRTGEKVFLECVQDMDHENMFWYRQDPGLGLRLIYFSYDVKMKEKGDIPEGYSVSREKKERFSLILESASTNQTSMYLCASSSGTLGSYEQYFGPGTRLTVT.

The V and J genes are TRBV24-1 and TRBJ2-5; no clear D. Trimming took off 2 bases at V and 4 bases at J, with 10 bases between the two ends. Germline V gene sequence: CDR1 KGHDR, CDR2 SFDVKD. The CDR3 has 14 amino acids. CDR3 sequence (DNA): TGTGCCACCAGTGATTCCGTGTCGGTAGAGACCCAGTACTTC. This translates into CATSDSVSVETQYF.

The chain employs TRBV12-3 or TRBV12-4 and TRBJ1-3; no definite D call. The CDR3 has 11 amino acids. V shed 8 bases and J shed 12 bases, with 14 bases lying between them. The CDR3 reads CASGLMESIYF. The DNA of the CDR3 is TGTGCCAGCGGACTGATGGAGAGCATATATTTT.

This chain connects TRBV28 to TRBJ1-1, with TRBD1 as a possible D gene (5 bases). This CDR3 is 15 amino acids long. The germline V gene encodes CDR1 MDHEN and CDR2 SYDVKM. The V and J ends lost 6 bases and 1 base respectively, with 15 bases between them. The CDR3 sequence is CASRPYGTANTEAFF. The CDR3 coding sequence is TGTGCCAGCAGACCTTACGGGACGGCGAACACTGAAGCTTTCTTT.

This clonotype was seen at least ten times. This chain joins TRBV3-1 and TRBJ2-4; 14 bases map to TRBD2. The CDR3 is made up of 17 amino acids. Germline V gene lookup returns CDR1 LGHDT and CDR2 YNNKEL (reference sequence). V gave up 2 bases and J gave up 7 bases; unmatched junction bases: 7. The CDR3 nucleotides are TGTGCCAGCAGCCAAAATCGACTAGCGGGAGGGGCTAACATTCAGTACTTC. Its protein product is CASSQNRLAGGANIQYF.

The rearrangement links TRBV6-6 to TRBJ2-2; a weak D match, TRBD1 (5 bases). Germline loops: CDR1 MNHNY, CDR2 SVGAGI (reference sequence). The CDR3 loop spans 16 amino acids. V shed 2 bases and J shed 0 bases, with 10 bases lying between them. The CDR3 sequence: CASSYRGFANTGELFF. CDR3 sequence (DNA): TGTGCCAGCAGTTACAGGGGATTCGCGAACACCGGGGAGCTGTTTTTT.

This clonotype has a count of ten or more. The V and J genes are TRBV29-1 and TRBJ2-1; the match to TRBD1 covers 10 bases. V lost 6 bases to trimming and J lost 7 bases; unmatched junction nucleotides: 6. The germline gives CDR1 SQVTM, CDR2 ANQGSEA. The CDR3 extends over 13 amino acids. The CDR3 DNA sequence: TGCAGCGTGGCCGGGACAGGGGCAAATGAGCAGTTCTTC. Its protein is CSVAGTGANEQFF.

The rearrangement joins TRBV20-1 to TRBJ1-5; unclear D gene. V was shortened by 6 bases and J by 0 bases, with 15 bases between the two germline ends. The CDR3 is 15 amino acids. Germline V gene lookup returns CDR1 DFQATT and CDR2 SNEGSKA (reference sequence). Here the CDR3 reads CSATPASNSNQPQHF. The CDR3 DNA reads TGCAGTGCCACCCCGGCTAGTAATAGCAATCAGCCCCAGCATTTT.

A few counts support this clonotype. The chain links TRBV29-1 to TRBJ1-2; no definite D call. The V gene's germline CDR1 is SQVTM and CDR2 ANQGSEA. The V end lost 3 bases, the J end lost 4 bases, and 15 bases lay between the germline ends. The CDR3 has 14 amino acids. CDR3 in DNA: TGCAGCGTTGATGCCGTCCCCTCGGGCTATGGCTACACCTTC. Residues: CSVDAVPSGYGYTF.

This clonotype was counted between two and nine times. The chain uses TRBV28 and TRBJ2-7; TRBD1 matches 7 bases. Germline CDR1 and CDR2: MDHEN and SYDVKM. The CDR3 is 16 amino acids. The V segment lost 5 bases and the J segment 3 bases; nucleotides outside the gene matches: 13. The CDR3 DNA reads as TGTGCCAGCAGTCCGAGGCTCCGGGACAGAAACTACGAGCAGTACTTC. The encoded protein is CASSPRLRDRNYEQYF.

This clonotype was counted only a few times. The rearrangement links TRBV5-1 to TRBJ2-1, with D maybe TRBD2 (7 bases). The V and J ends lost 3 bases and 4 bases respectively, with 17 bases between them. The CDR3 length is 16 residues. Germline loops: CDR1 SGHRS, CDR2 YFSETQ. The CDR3 DNA reads TGCGCCAGCAGCTACGAATCGGGGGGCCGTTACAATGAGCAGTTCTTC. Its protein product is CASSYESGGRYNEQFF.

This chain joins TRBV29-1 and TRBJ2-7; D unclear. Germline-derived CDR1 and CDR2 are SQVTM and ANQGSEA. The V end was cut by 3 bases, the J end by 4 bases, with 13 bases between. This CDR3 has 13 residues. The CDR3 reads CSVESDARYEQYF. In DNA, the CDR3 is TGCAGCGTTGAGTCGGACGCCCGTTACGAGCAGTACTTC.

This clonotype has a single count. The V gene is TRBV2, the J gene TRBJ2-2, with D hard to call. V was trimmed by 6 bases and J by 3 bases, leaving 11 bases between them. The CDR3 covers 14 residues. Germline values: CDR1 SNHLY, CDR2 FYNNEI. CDR3 sequence (DNA): TGTGCCAGCAGGATGGCAGATGACACCGGGGAGCTGTTTTTT. Residues: CASRMADDTGELFF. The full variable domain, rest sourced from reference TRBV2 and TRBJ2-2, is EPEVTQTPSHQVTQMGQEVILRCVPISNHLYFYWYRQILGQKVEFLVSFYNNEISEKSEIFDDQFSVERPDGSNFTLKIRSTKLEDSAMYFCASRMADDTGELFFGEGSRLTVL.